Below, 13 T cell receptor beta chains from the same sample are listed, as sequenced in a study of blood T cell repertoires in COVID-19. TCRdb's table, derived via immunoSEQ multiplex PCR, lists solely in-frame clones and lacks some. The sample records roughly 68,000 clones, approximately 80% being singletons. Sequences were obtained from PBMCs or T cells enriched from blood (not recorded which). The origin of the receptors is a woman aged 40 to 50 with acute COVID-19.

This clone was observed a handful of times. The J gene is TRBJ2-5, the V gene TRBV19; D not certain. V lost 5 bases and J lost 4, with 14 bases in between. The CDR3 totals 14 residues. Per the germline V gene, CDR1 is LNHDA and CDR2 is SQIVND (reference sequence). In nucleotides, the CDR3 is TGTGCCAGTAGTTTGGGCCTCGCTTTAGAGACCCAGTACTTC. It is translated as CASSLGLALETQYF. The whole variable domain, filled in from reference TRBV19 and TRBJ2-5, reads DGGITQSPKYLFRKEGQNVTLSCEQNLNHDAMYWYRQDPGQGLRLIYYSQIVNDFQKGDIAEGYSVSREKKESFPLTVTSAQKNPTAFYLCASSLGLALETQYFGPGTRLLVL.

The chain employs TRBV18 and TRBJ1-2; tentatively, D is TRBD1 (6 bases). Germline CDR1 reads KGHSH; CDR2 reads LQKENI. Trimming pared 3 bases from V and 0 bases from J, leaving 11 bases between. The CDR3 spans 15 residues. The DNA for the CDR3 is TGTGCCAGCTCACCTCTACAGGGTCCTAACTATGGCTACACCTTC. Translation: CASSPLQGPNYGYTF.

This clone was recorded once. This may arise from a read error, as a much more abundant clone is one base away. Other DNA sequences in the sample encode the same CDR3. The chain links TRBV5-1 to TRBJ2-1; 7 nucleotides align to TRBD2. Germline assignment: CDR1 SGHRS and CDR2 YFSETQ. Trimming at V came to 0 bases and at J to 0 bases, leaving 6 bases not matched to a gene. The CDR3 is 17 residues long. DNA of the CDR3: TGCGCCAGCAGCTTGGAAGCTAGCGGAAGCTCCTACAATGAGCAGTTCTTC. It translates to CASSLEASGSSYNEQFF.

This clone was detected a few times. The V and J genes are TRBV29-1 and TRBJ2-3, with 9 bases fitting TRBD2. The V segment lost 4 bases and the J segment 0 bases; nucleotides outside the gene matches: 2. Germline CDR1 reads SQVTM; CDR2 reads ANQGSEA. CDR3 size: 14 residues. The CDR3 sequence is CSVALAGSTDTQYF. The CDR3 DNA reads as TGCAGCGTTGCTCTAGCGGGGAGCACAGATACGCAGTATTTT.

This clone was found a few times. The chain links TRBV7-2 to TRBJ1-6; tentative D call: TRBD1 (5 bases). The CDR3 covers 14 residues. The V and J ends lost 3 bases and 10 bases respectively, with 13 bases between them. CDR1 and CDR2 from the germline V gene are SGHTA and FQGNSA. The CDR3: CASSFQGFDSPLHF. DNA of the CDR3: TGTGCCAGCAGCTTCCAGGGATTTGACTCACCCCTCCACTTT.

This clone was detected only once. The genes are TRBV7-6 and TRBJ2-3; 8 bases map to TRBD2. V gave up 2 bases and J gave up 1 base; unmatched junction bases: 5. The germline gives CDR1 SGHVS, CDR2 FNYEAQ. This CDR3 is 16 amino acids long. The CDR3 DNA reads TGTGCCAGCAGCTTAATAACTAGCGGTGGCACAGATACGCAGTATTTT. Translated: CASSLITSGGTDTQYF. Full variable domain (outside the CDR3, taken from reference TRBV7-6 and TRBJ2-3): GAGVSQSPRYKVTKRGQDVALRCDPISGHVSLYWYRQALGQGPEFLTYFNYEAQQDKSGLPNDRFSAERPEGSISTLTIQRTEQRDSAMYRCASSLITSGGTDTQYFGPGTRLTVL.

The genes are TRBV2 and TRBJ1-1; D gene unclear. The CDR3 has 10 residues. V was clipped by 11 bases and J by 4 bases, with 8 bases between them. In germline, CDR1 is SNHLY, CDR2 FYNNEI. Here the CDR3 DNA reads TGTGCCCTCGCGGGCACTGAAGCTTTCTTT. Its translation: CALAGTEAFF.

The rearrangement joins TRBV7-6 to TRBJ2-3, with TRBD1 matching over 11 bases. With V trimmed by 3 bases and J by 2 bases, 10 bases remained unmatched. The germline gives CDR1 SGHVS, CDR2 FNYEAQ. The CDR3 is 18 amino acids. DNA for the CDR3: TGTGCCAGCAGCTTTAGCTTAGGAGGACAGGGGGCCACAGATACGCAGTATTTT. Protein: CASSFSLGGQGATDTQYF.

In regard to this clone: One end of the junction varies from germline; a read error may be responsible. The chain uses TRBV7-7 and TRBJ1-4; D not certain. Germline CDR1 reads SSHAT; CDR2 reads FNYEAQ (reference sequence). The CDR3 sequence is 13 residues long. The CDR3 loop is CASSLALGEKLFF. CDR3 nucleotide sequence: TGTGCTAGCAGCTTAGCGCTAGGTGAAAAACTGTTTTTT. The full variable domain, with the rest looked up from reference TRBV7-7 and TRBJ1-4, is GAGVSQSPRYKVTKRGQDVTLRCDPISSHATLYWYQQALGQGPEFLTYFNYEAQPDKSGLPSDRFSAERPEGSISTLTIQRTEQRDSAMYRCASSLALGEKLFFGSGTQLSVL.

This clone was recorded a few times. V and J are TRBV20-1 and TRBJ2-7, with 11 positions matching TRBD2. The CDR3 is made up of 13 amino acids. Germline values: CDR1 DFQATT, CDR2 SNEGSKA (reference sequence). The ends lost 3 bases at V and 2 bases at J; junction bases unmatched: 0. CDR3: CSASSGRAYEQYF. CDR3 coding DNA: TGCAGTGCTAGTAGCGGGAGGGCCTACGAGCAGTACTTC.

This clone has a handful of counts. This chain uses TRBV10-3 with TRBJ2-5, with D tentatively TRBD1 (5 bases). Germline V gene data show CDR1 as ENHRY and CDR2 as SYGVKD. Deletions cut 4 bases from V and 2 bases from J, with 14 bases between. The CDR3 has 15 residues. CDR3 sequence: CAISVWQGRQETQYF. The CDR3 nucleotides are TGTGCCATCAGTGTTTGGCAGGGTCGGCAAGAGACCCAGTACTTC.

Judged by abundance, this clone is medium-sized. This chain joins TRBV5-4 and TRBJ1-1; 7 nucleotides line up with TRBD1. Germline lookup yields CDR1 SGHNT and CDR2 YYREEE (reference sequence). Trimming removed 0 bases from V and 6 bases from J; junction bases left unmatched: 5. The CDR3 contains 14 residues. The CDR3 DNA follows: TGTGCCAGCAGCTTGGACAGGGGTGTGGCTGAAGCTTTCTTT. Amino acid sequence: CASSLDRGVAEAFF.

The genes are TRBV15 and TRBJ1-5; a weak D match, TRBD1 (6 bases). V was shortened by 5 bases and J by 4 bases, with 12 bases between the two germline ends. The CDR3 is 14 residues long. Germline CDR1 LNHNV, CDR2 YYDKDF (reference sequence). CDR3 amino acids: CATSERGGNQPQHF. In DNA, the CDR3 is TGTGCCACCAGCGAGAGGGGGGGAAATCAGCCCCAGCATTTT.